The sequence of this T cell receptor (beta chain) was determined in a study of cytomegalovirus exposure and HLA in healthy donors. Study results and limitations: Within an earlier analysis, most TCR beta V segments proved productive either about 87% or about 30% of the time. In vitro data verified a few CMV-associated chains as specific for CMV antigens. There were 164 TCR beta chains listed as cytomegalovirus-associated.

A word on this clone: Antigen: not known.

Primers: 60 Vbeta forward and 13 Jbeta reverse. Sequencing used immunoSEQ multiplex PCR; TCRdb keeps in-frame clones, though not all of them. The data hold about 180,000 clones, with approximately 78% observed a single time. Germline-derived CDR1 and CDR2 are LNHNV and YYDKDF (reference sequence). The V end was cut by 3 bases, the J end by 6 bases, with 20 bases between. This CDR3 comprises 16 residues. Donors sampled were nominally healthy, though unrecorded immune exposures were likely. The chain employs TRBV15 and TRBJ1-1, with D unresolved. This TCR derives from a male donor in good health and CMV-seronegative. Material for sequencing was PBMCs. This CDR3 is CATSSTKRTKKSEAFF. Written as DNA, the CDR3 is TGTGCCACCAGCAGCACTAAGAGGACTAAAAAATCTGAAGCTTTCTTT.